This TCR beta chain was sequenced in a study of CD8 T cells in ankylosing spondylitis. Each CDR3 protein is one row after TCRdb ran MiXCR on the 5' RACE reads. The sample gives some 140,000 distinct CDR3 sequences, about 8% of which show up once; more than 7% is in the top ten. The CDR3 sequence is 15 residues long. Germline values: CDR1 MGHRA, CDR2 YSYEKL. The V and J ends lost 5 bases and 7 bases, in that order; junction bases with no gene match: 8. The sequence was obtained from a male donor with ankylosing spondylitis. Sequencing was performed on synovial fluid, either unsorted or a sorted T cell fraction (not recorded which). This chain uses TRBV4-1 with TRBJ1-4; 9 bases align to TRBD1. CDR3 sequence: CASSSPGTGFEKLFF. CDR3 in DNA: TGCGCCAGCAGCAGCCCCGGGACAGGGTTTGAAAAACTGTTTTTT.